The 15 T cell receptor beta chains in this list originate from one sample, sequenced in a study of T cells in Graves' hyperthyroidism and ophthalmopathy. Researchers took RNA transcripts and amplified the TCR beta CDR3 regions from them. First-round RT-PCR with HTBI primers amplified the TCR CDR3 region. TCRdb reprocessed the multiplex PCR reads with MiXCR, giving one entry per CDR3 protein. The sample contains under 400,000 distinct CDR3 sequences, approximately 15% of which appear only once. Sequenced sample: blood. These receptors came from a woman aged 55 to 70 with Graves' hyperthyroidism.

This clonotype appeared many times. The chain combines TRBV10-1 with TRBJ2-3; the D gene could be TRBD1 or TRBD2 (6 bases each). CDR3 length: 16 residues. CDR1 is WNHNN, CDR2 SYGVQD, per germline (reference sequence). V was shortened by 3 bases and J by 0 bases, with 13 bases between the two germline ends. The CDR3 loop reads CASSDPQGTSTDTQYF. DNA of the CDR3: TGCGCCAGCAGTGACCCTCAGGGGACTAGCACAGATACGCAGTATTTT.

The sample holds many counts of this clonotype. The chain employs TRBV5-1 and TRBJ2-7, with TRBD1 matching 7 bases. J lost 3 bases, V lost 4 bases, and 7 bases had no gene match. Germline CDR1 is SGHRS and CDR2 is YFSETQ. The CDR3 is 14 residues long. CDR3 protein: CASSPGQTHYEQYF. In DNA form, the CDR3 reads TGCGCCAGCAGCCCGGGACAGACACACTACGAGCAGTACTTC.

This clonotype was observed a handful of times. The chain joins TRBV2 to TRBJ1-4; 8 positions match TRBD1. Germline lookup yields CDR1 SNHLY and CDR2 FYNNEI. V lost 7 bases, J lost 8 bases, and 9 bases stayed unmatched. The length of the CDR3 is 14 residues. The CDR3 DNA sequence: TGTGCCAGCAAAAATGGCAGGGGGCTCGAAAAACTGTTTTTT. This codes for CASKNGRGLEKLFF.

As for this clonotype: One end of the junction fails to match germline, which may point to a read error. This chain connects TRBV18 to TRBJ1-1; no firm D call. This CDR3 comprises 13 residues. Germline V gene sequence: CDR1 KGHSH, CDR2 LQKENI. The CDR3 DNA follows: TGTGTCAGCTCCTCTACTGTAAACACTGAAGCTTTCTTT. Residues: CVSSSTVNTEAFF.

This clonotype occurred many times. V and J are TRBV3-1 and TRBJ2-7, with D perhaps matching TRBD1 (6 bases). The germline V and J ends were trimmed by 2 bases and 3 bases, with 8 bases remaining between them. The CDR3 length is 13 residues. Looked up from germline, CDR1 is LGHDT and CDR2 is YNNKEL (reference sequence). CDR3 in DNA: TGTGCCAGCAGCCAAATGGACAGCTACGAGCAGTACTTC. Encoded protein: CASSQMDSYEQYF.

This clonotype was counted many times. The chain carries TRBV20-1 and TRBJ2-1; TRBD2 aligns across 10 bases. This CDR3 has 17 amino acids. Trimming removed 0 bases from V and 0 bases from J; junction bases left unmatched: 5. CDR1 DFQATT and CDR2 SNEGSKA come from the germline V gene (reference sequence). The CDR3 DNA reads as TGCAGTGCTAGAGATCTACTAGCGGGGAGCTCCTACAATGAGCAGTTCTTC. Protein sequence: CSARDLLAGSSYNEQFF.

The sample holds many counts of this clonotype. The V and J genes are TRBV19 and TRBJ2-1; D may be TRBD1 (6 bases). Between the trimmed V and J ends, which lost 3 bases and 5 bases, there was a span of 17 bases. The CDR3 loop spans 16 amino acids. Germline loops: CDR1 LNHDA, CDR2 SQIVND (reference sequence). The CDR3 DNA sequence: TGTGCCAGTAGTATCGTCCCAGGGGTGACCGACAATGAGCAGTTCTTC. Protein sequence: CASSIVPGVTDNEQFF.

This clonotype appeared many times. The chain uses TRBV4-1 and TRBJ1-2, with D possibly matching TRBD1 (5 bases). The CDR3 sequence is 15 residues long. Germline CDR1 and CDR2: MGHRA and YSYEKL. The germline V and J ends were trimmed by 0 bases and 4 bases, with 12 bases remaining between them. CDR3 in amino acids: CASSQEMQGIYGYTF. CDR3 nucleotides: TGCGCCAGCAGCCAAGAAATGCAGGGTATCTATGGCTACACCTTC.

This clonotype was observed a handful of times. The chain recombines TRBV10-2 with TRBJ2-1; no clear D. Trimming shortened V by 6 bases and J by 9 bases, and 15 bases separated the two germline ends. The CDR3 has 13 residues. Per the germline V gene, CDR1 is WSHSY and CDR2 is SAAADI. The CDR3 bases are TGCGCCAGCAGAACGGAGAGGTGGGGTGAGCAGTTCTTC. Protein: CASRTERWGEQFF.

V usage is TRBV11-2 and J usage is TRBJ2-5, with 9 bases that match TRBD2. CDR1 and CDR2 (germline): SGHAT, FQNNGV. The CDR3 loop spans 17 amino acids. With 0 bases clipped from V and 5 bases from J, the junction kept 10 bases outside the gene matches. This CDR3 is CASSLDRLAGASETQYF. CDR3 DNA: TGTGCCAGCAGCTTAGATCGATTAGCGGGAGCCTCGGAGACCCAGTACTTC.

In its sample, this clonotype was seen many times. The chain has TRBV3-1 and TRBJ2-1; 7 bases match TRBD1. Per the germline V gene, CDR1 is LGHDT and CDR2 is YNNKEL (reference sequence). The CDR3 has 14 residues. Trimming removed 1 base from V and 7 bases from J; junction bases left unmatched: 4. CDR3 nucleotide sequence: TGTGCCAGCAGCCAAGTTGGGACAGCGAATGAGCAGTTCTTC. This sequence encodes CASSQVGTANEQFF.

V and J are TRBV12-3 or TRBV12-4 and TRBJ2-1; 11 nucleotides align to TRBD2. The CDR3 has 16 amino acids. Trimming removed 6 bases from V and 7 bases from J; junction bases left unmatched: 11. The CDR3: CASSQDRTSGRNEQFF. The CDR3 DNA reads as TGTGCCAGCAGCCAAGATCGAACTAGCGGGAGAAATGAGCAGTTCTTC.

The V gene is TRBV5-1, the J gene TRBJ2-3; D is unresolved. Germline CDR1 and CDR2: SGHRS and YFSETQ. The CDR3 totals 16 residues. Trimming removed 0 bases at V and 5 bases at J, with 16 bases between. CDR3 sequence: CASSLVGNPDGDTQYF. The DNA for the CDR3 is TGCGCCAGCAGCTTGGTGGGGAACCCGGACGGAGATACGCAGTATTTT. Filled out from reference TRBV5-1 and TRBJ2-3, the complete variable domain reads KAGVTQTPRYLIKTRGQQVTLSCSPISGHRSVSWYQQTPGQGLQFLFEYFSETQRNKGNFPGRFSGRQFSNSRSEMNVSTLELGDSALYLCASSLVGNPDGDTQYFGPGTRLTVL.

The rearrangement links TRBV20-1 to TRBJ2-2; D remains unclear. This CDR3 contains 14 residues. V lost 3 bases and J lost 3, with 11 bases in between. CDR1 is DFQATT, CDR2 SNEGSKA, per germline (reference sequence). CDR3 nucleotide sequence: TGCAGTGCTAGGGGCCCCGTTGACACCGGGGAGCTGTTTTTT. Its protein product is CSARGPVDTGELFF.

The chain uses TRBV9 and TRBJ2-1, with D perhaps matching TRBD2 (5 bases). Germline lookup yields CDR1 SGDLS and CDR2 YYNGEE. V was pared by 4 bases and J by 8 bases, with 13 bases between. The CDR3 totals 13 residues. CDR3 nucleotides: TGTGCCAGCAGCCCTAACAACGGGGATGAGCAGTTCTTC. Translated: CASSPNNGDEQFF.